This TCR beta chain is drawn from a study of cytomegalovirus exposure and HLA in healthy donors. PCR employed 60 Vbeta and 13 Jbeta primers. Data came from immunoSEQ multiplex PCR; TCRdb stores just in-frame clones and leaves some out. The table has about 130,000 clones, roughly four fifths seen once; the top ten hold 5.5% to 7%. The germline V gene has CDR1 SEHNR and CDR2 FQNEAQ (reference sequence). This CDR3 has 18 residues. The study's findings and limits: Because they were indistinguishable, some V segments, including TRBV6-2 and TRBV6-3, were excluded. Rarity marked most TCR sequences, yet some public TCRs occurred in many donors.

As to this clone: The antigen remains undetermined. A read error may produce the germline difference seen at one junction end.

Sequenced material: PBMCs. This receptor was taken from a woman in her forties in good health and CMV-seropositive. The chain couples TRBV7-9 to TRBJ2-3; TRBD2 matches at 16 bases. In DNA, the CDR3 is TGTTCCAGCAGCTACGGGACTAGCGGGGGGGCGAGAACAGATACGCAGTATTTT. Its protein product is CSSSYGTSGGARTDTQYF.